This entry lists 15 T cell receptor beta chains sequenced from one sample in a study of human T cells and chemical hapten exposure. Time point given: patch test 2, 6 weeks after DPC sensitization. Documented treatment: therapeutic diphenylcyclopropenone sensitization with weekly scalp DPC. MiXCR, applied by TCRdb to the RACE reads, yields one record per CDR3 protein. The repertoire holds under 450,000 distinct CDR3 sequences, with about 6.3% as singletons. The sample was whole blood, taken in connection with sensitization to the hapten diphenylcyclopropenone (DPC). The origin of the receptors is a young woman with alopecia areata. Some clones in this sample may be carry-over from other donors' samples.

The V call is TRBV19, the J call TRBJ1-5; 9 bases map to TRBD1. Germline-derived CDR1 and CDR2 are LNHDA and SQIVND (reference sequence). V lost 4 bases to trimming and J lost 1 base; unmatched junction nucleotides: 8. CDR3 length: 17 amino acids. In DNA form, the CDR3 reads TGTGCCAGTAGTAGAACCGGGACAGGGACGAGCAATCAGCCCCAGCATTTT. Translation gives CASSRTGTGTSNQPQHF.

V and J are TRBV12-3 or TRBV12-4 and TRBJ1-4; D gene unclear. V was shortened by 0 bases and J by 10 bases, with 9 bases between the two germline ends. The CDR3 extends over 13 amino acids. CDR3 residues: CASSLASEGKLFF. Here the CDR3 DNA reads TGTGCCAGCAGTTTAGCGTCCGAGGGAAAACTGTTTTTT.

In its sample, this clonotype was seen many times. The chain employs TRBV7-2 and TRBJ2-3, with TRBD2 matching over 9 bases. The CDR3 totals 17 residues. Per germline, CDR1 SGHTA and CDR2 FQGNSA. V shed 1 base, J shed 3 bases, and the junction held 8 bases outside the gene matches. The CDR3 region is CASSLGAGGVLTDTQYF. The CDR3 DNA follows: TGTGCCAGCAGCTTAGGAGCGGGGGGAGTGTTGACAGATACGCAGTATTTT.

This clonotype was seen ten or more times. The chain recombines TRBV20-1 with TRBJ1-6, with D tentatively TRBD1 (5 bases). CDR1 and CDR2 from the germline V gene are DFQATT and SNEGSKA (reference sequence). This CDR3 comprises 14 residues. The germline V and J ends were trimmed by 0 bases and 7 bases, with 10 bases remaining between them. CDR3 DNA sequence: TGCAGTGCTAGAGATGAGGGGCCAAATTCACCCCTCCACTTT. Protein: CSARDEGPNSPLHF.

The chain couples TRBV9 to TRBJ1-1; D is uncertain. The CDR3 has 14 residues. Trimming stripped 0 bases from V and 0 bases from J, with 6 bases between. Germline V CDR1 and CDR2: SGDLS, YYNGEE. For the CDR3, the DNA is TGTGCCAGCAGCGTAGAGGCAATGAACACTGAAGCTTTCTTT. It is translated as CASSVEAMNTEAFF.

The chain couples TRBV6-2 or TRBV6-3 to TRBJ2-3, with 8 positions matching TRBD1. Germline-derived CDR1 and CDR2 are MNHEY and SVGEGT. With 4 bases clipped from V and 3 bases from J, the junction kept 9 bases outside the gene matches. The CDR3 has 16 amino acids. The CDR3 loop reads CASSSGQVVLTDTQYF. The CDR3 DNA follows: TGTGCCAGCAGTTCGGGACAGGTAGTCCTAACAGATACGCAGTATTTT.

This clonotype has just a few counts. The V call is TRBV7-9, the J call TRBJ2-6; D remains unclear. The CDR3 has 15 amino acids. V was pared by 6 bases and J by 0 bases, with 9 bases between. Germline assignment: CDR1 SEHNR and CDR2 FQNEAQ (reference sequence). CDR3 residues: CASSDGPSGANVLTF. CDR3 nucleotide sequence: TGTGCCAGCAGTGACGGTCCCTCTGGGGCCAACGTCCTGACTTTC.

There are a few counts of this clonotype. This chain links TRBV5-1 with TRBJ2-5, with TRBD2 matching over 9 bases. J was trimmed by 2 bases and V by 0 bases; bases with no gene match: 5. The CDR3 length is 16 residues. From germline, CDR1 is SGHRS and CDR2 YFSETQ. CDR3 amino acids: CASSLAVAGAQETQYF. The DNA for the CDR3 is TGCGCCAGCAGCTTGGCGGTAGCGGGAGCTCAAGAGACCCAGTACTTC.

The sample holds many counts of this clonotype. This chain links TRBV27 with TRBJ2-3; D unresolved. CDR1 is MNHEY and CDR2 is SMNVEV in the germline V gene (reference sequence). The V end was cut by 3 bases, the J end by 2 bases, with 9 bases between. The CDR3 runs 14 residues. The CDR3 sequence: CASSFRKYTDTQYF. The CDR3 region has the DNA TGTGCCAGCAGTTTTAGGAAATACACAGATACGCAGTATTTT.

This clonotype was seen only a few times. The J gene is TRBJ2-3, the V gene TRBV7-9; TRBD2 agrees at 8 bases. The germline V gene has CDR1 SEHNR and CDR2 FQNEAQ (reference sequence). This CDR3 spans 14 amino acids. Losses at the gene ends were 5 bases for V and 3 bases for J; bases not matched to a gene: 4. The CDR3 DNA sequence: TGTGCCAGCAGCAACGGACTAGCTACAGATACGCAGTATTTT. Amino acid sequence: CASSNGLATDTQYF.

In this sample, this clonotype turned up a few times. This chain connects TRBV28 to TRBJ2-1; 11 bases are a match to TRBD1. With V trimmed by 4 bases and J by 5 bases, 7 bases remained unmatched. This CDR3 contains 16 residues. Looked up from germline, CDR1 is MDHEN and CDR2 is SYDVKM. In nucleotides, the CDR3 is TGTGCCAGCAGTTCGGACAGGGGGCGAATGAACAATGAGCAGTTCTTC. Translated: CASSSDRGRMNNEQFF.

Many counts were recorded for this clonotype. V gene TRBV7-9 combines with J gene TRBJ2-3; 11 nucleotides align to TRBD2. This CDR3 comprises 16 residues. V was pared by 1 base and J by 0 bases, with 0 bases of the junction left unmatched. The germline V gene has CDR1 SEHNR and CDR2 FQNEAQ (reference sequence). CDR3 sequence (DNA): TGTGCCAGCAGCTTAGGACTAGCGGGGAGCACAGATACGCAGTATTTT. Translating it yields CASSLGLAGSTDTQYF.

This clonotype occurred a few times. In DNA form, the CDR3 reads TGTGCCAGCAGCCAAGTTCTGGGGGTCGATGGCTACACCTTC. Protein: CASSQVLGVDGYTF. V gene TRBV3-1 combines with J gene TRBJ1-2; the D gene is possibly TRBD1 (5 bases). There are 14 residues in the CDR3. CDR1 is LGHDT, CDR2 YNNKEL, per germline (reference sequence). Trimming removed 1 base at V and 6 bases at J, with 12 bases between.

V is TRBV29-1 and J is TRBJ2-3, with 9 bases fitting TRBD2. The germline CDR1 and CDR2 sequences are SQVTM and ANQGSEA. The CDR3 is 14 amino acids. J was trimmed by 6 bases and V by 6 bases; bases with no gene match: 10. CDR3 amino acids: CSVLRAGGVDTQYF. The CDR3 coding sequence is TGCAGCGTCTTACGAGCGGGGGGCGTGGATACGCAGTATTTT.

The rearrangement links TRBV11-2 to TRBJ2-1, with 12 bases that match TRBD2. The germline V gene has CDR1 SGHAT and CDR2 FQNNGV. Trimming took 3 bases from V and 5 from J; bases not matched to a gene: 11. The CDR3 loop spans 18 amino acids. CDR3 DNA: TGTGCCAGCAGCTTGGACAGGACGCTAGCGGGGGGGAACAATGAGCAGTTCTTC. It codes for CASSLDRTLAGGNNEQFF. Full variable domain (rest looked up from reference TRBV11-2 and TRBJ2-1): EAGVAQSPRYKIIEKRQSVAFWCNPISGHATLYWYQQILGQGPKLLIQFQNNGVVDDSQLPKDRFSAERLKGVDSTLKIQPAKLEDSAVYLCASSLDRTLAGGNNEQFFGPGTRLTVL.